These 14 T cell receptor beta chains were sequenced from one sample in a study of long-term antiretroviral therapy in people with HIV. Researchers ran immunoSEQ v3.0 at survey level. Produced via immunoSEQ multiplex PCR; TCRdb's table is partial and in-frame only. Of 25,000 to 35,000 clones listed, roughly nine tenths were seen once; the top ten hold approximately 4%. The material sequenced was unsorted PBMCs, taken 3.1 years after starting antiretroviral therapy. The receptors derive from a man between 18 and 29 years old with HIV.

This chain links TRBV19 with TRBJ1-5, with unresolved D. Germline values: CDR1 LNHDA, CDR2 SQIVND (reference sequence). This CDR3 contains 13 residues. V lost 8 bases and J 0 bases, leaving 8 bases between the germline ends. CDR3 residues: CASGWDSNQPQHF. Written as DNA, the CDR3 is TGTGCCAGTGGTTGGGATAGCAATCAGCCCCAGCATTTT. The full variable domain, its missing parts supplied by reference TRBV19 and TRBJ1-5, is DGGITQSPKYLFRKEGQNVTLSCEQNLNHDAMYWYRQDPGQGLRLIYYSQIVNDFQKGDIAEGYSVSREKKESFPLTVTSAQKNPTAFYLCASGWDSNQPQHFGDGTRLSIL.

V and J are TRBV12-2 and TRBJ2-1; whether TRBD1, the table's D call, matches the DNA was not checked. TRBV12-2 is shown as a pseudogene. This CDR3 region has 15 residues. CDR3: CASRHGRDSSNEQFF. Here the CDR3 DNA reads TGTGCAAGTCGCCATGGCCGGGACAGTTCCAATGAGCAGTTCTTC.

For the CDR3, the DNA is TGTGCCAGCTTCTCTACTATGGACAGAAACCAAGAGACCCAGTACTTC. Its translation is CASFSTMDRNQETQYF. The chain has TRBV18 and TRBJ2-5; D is perhaps TRBD1 (6 bases). V shed 7 bases and J shed 0 bases, with 18 bases lying between them. Germline V gene sequence: CDR1 KGHSH, CDR2 LQKENI. The CDR3 is made up of 16 amino acids. Together with reference TRBV18 and TRBJ2-5, the CDR3 gives the full variable domain: NAGVMQNPRHLVRRRGQEARLRCSPMKGHSHVYWYRQLPEEGLKFMVYLQKENIIDESGMPKERFSAEFPKEGPSILRIQQVVRGDSAAYFCASFSTMDRNQETQYFGPGTRLLVL.

The chain employs TRBV4-2 and TRBJ1-1; no definite D call. With 8 bases removed from V and 0 bases from J, the gap between germline ends came to 13 bases. The CDR3 extends over 14 amino acids. Germline CDR1 is LGHNA and CDR2 is YNFKEQ. The CDR3 protein is CASAEQGLNTEAFF. CDR3 bases: TGTGCCAGCGCCGAACAAGGCTTGAACACTGAAGCTTTCTTT.

This clone is a singleton in its sample. This sequence joins TRBV4-1 and TRBJ2-3, with no clear D. Trimming took off 1 base at V and 0 bases at J, with 11 bases between the two ends. Germline values: CDR1 MGHRA, CDR2 YSYEKL. The CDR3 totals 16 residues. Here the CDR3 reads CASSQVINPSTDTQYF. The CDR3 nucleotides are TGCGCCAGCAGCCAAGTTATCAACCCTAGCACAGATACGCAGTATTTT.

The CDR3: CAISGLAGVGETQYF. The CDR3 DNA is TGTGCCATCAGTGGACTAGCGGGGGTGGGGGAGACCCAGTACTTC. V usage is TRBV10-3 and J usage is TRBJ2-5; 12 bases are shared with TRBD2. In germline, CDR1 is ENHRY, CDR2 SYGVKD. The CDR3 length is 15 residues. J lost 5 bases, V lost 4 bases, and 5 bases had no gene match.

The chain links TRBV5-1 to TRBJ2-3, with 9 bases lining up with TRBD1. Trimming cost V 4 bases and J 1 base; bases outside gene matches: 16. The CDR3 totals 19 residues. Germline CDR1 is SGHRS and CDR2 is YFSETQ. CDR3 sequence: CASSLTWTGELVGTDTQYF. CDR3 nucleotide sequence: TGCGCCAGCAGCCTAACCTGGACAGGGGAGTTGGTGGGCACAGATACGCAGTATTTT.

This chain links TRBV6-5 with TRBJ1-2, with TRBD1 as a possible D gene (5 bases). Germline V gives CDR1 MNHEY, CDR2 SVGAGI. V gave up 7 bases and J gave up 8 bases, with 14 bases separating them. The CDR3 is 12 residues long. In DNA form, the CDR3 reads TGTGCCAGCACCTCAGGGAGTTTGGGCTACACCTTC. It codes for CASTSGSLGYTF.

This clone was counted only a few times. This chain links TRBV29-1 with TRBJ2-7, with D unresolved. The ends were cut back, 4 bases at V and 2 bases at J, with 9 bases in the middle. This CDR3 region has 12 residues. The germline V gene has CDR1 SQVTM and CDR2 ANQGSEA. The CDR3 nucleotides read TGCAGCGTTGGTCCGACTGCCTACGAGCAGTACTTC. It translates to CSVGPTAYEQYF.

The chain is built from TRBV19 and TRBJ2-5; D is uncertain. Germline V CDR1 and CDR2: LNHDA, SQIVND (reference sequence). The V gene lost 6 bases and the J gene lost 4 bases, with 9 bases spanning the gap. The CDR3 consists of 12 residues. The CDR3, as DNA: TGTGCCAGTAGGAAGGCCCGAGAGACCCAGTACTTC. Translating gives CASRKARETQYF.

The chain has TRBV5-1 and TRBJ1-1, with D possibly TRBD1 on 6 matching bases. CDR3 length: 13 amino acids. Deletions cut 4 bases from V and 7 bases from J, with 14 bases between. Per the germline V gene, CDR1 is SGHRS and CDR2 is YFSETQ. The CDR3 region has the DNA TGCGCCAGCAGCCCTTATAAGGACAGTGAAGCTTTCTTT. Its translation is CASSPYKDSEAFF.

This chain connects TRBV15 to TRBJ2-7, with D possibly TRBD1 on 6 matching bases. The CDR3 covers 14 residues. Per germline, CDR1 LNHNV and CDR2 YYDKDF (reference sequence). V was trimmed by 3 bases and J by 2 bases, leaving 11 bases between them. The CDR3 DNA sequence: TGTGCCACCAGCAGTTCCGGGACACCCTACGAGCAGTACTTC. This sequence encodes CATSSSGTPYEQYF.

The rearrangement uses TRBV7-8 and TRBJ2-7; D might be TRBD1 (5 bases). The germline V and J ends were trimmed by 8 bases and 6 bases, with 20 bases remaining between them. This CDR3 has 14 amino acids. Germline-derived CDR1 and CDR2 are SGHVS and FQNEAQ. CDR3 in DNA: TGTGCCAGCGGATTAACGTGGGGCCCGTCCGAGCAGTACTTC. This gives the protein CASGLTWGPSEQYF.

The chain couples TRBV5-1 to TRBJ2-3; 9 bases map to TRBD2. Germline V CDR1 and CDR2: SGHRS, YFSETQ. With 2 bases clipped from V and 2 bases from J, the junction kept 6 bases outside the gene matches. This CDR3 region has 16 residues. The CDR3 DNA follows: TGCGCCAGCAGCTTTTCGCTAGCGGGGATCACAGATACGCAGTATTTT. Translation: CASSFSLAGITDTQYF.